These 21 T cell receptor beta chains were all obtained from the same sample, sequenced in a study of T cell responses to AZD1222 COVID-19 vaccine. Measured with immunoSEQ multiplex PCR; TCRdb has only the in-frame clones, and not every one. The table lists around 110,000 clones, almost 95% of them singletons. Specimen: peripheral blood, collected 28 days after the second AZD1222 dose. Source of these receptors: an adult who received the AZD1222 COVID-19 vaccine.

For the CDR3, the DNA is TGTGCCAGCAGCAGGAGGGGGGCCTACACAGATACGCAGTATTTT. This gives the protein CASSRRGAYTDTQYF. The rearrangement links TRBV5-8 to TRBJ2-3; D is possibly TRBD1 or TRBD2 (6 bases each). The CDR3 loop spans 15 amino acids. The ends were cut back, 4 bases at V and 2 bases at J, with 14 bases in the middle. CDR1 and CDR2 (germline): SGHTS, YDEGEE.

In its sample, this clone was seen once. The chain joins TRBV14 to TRBJ2-1; 7 bases match TRBD1. The length of the CDR3 is 13 residues. Germline-derived CDR1 and CDR2 are SGHDN and FVKESK. The ends lost 1 base at V and 14 bases at J; junction bases unmatched: 8. In DNA form, the CDR3 reads TGTGCCAGCAGCCAAGGGCGGGCAGGGGGAGAGTTCTTC. Amino acid sequence: CASSQGRAGGEFF.

This clone was observed once. The V gene is TRBV29-1, the J gene TRBJ1-2; possible D gene TRBD1, 5 bases. The CDR3 is 14 residues long. The V end was cut by 3 bases, the J end by 4 bases, with 15 bases between. Germline-derived CDR1 and CDR2 are SQVTM and ANQGSEA. The CDR3 DNA reads as TGCAGCGTTGATGGGGGGGTCTCCCTCTATGGCTACACCTTC. Translated: CSVDGGVSLYGYTF.

The CDR3 sequence is CASSTTGPAGYTF. CDR3 sequence (DNA): TGTGCCAGTAGTACCACAGGGCCTGCTGGCTACACCTTC. The rearrangement uses TRBV19 and TRBJ1-2, with TRBD1 as a possible D gene (6 bases). The length of the CDR3 is 13 residues. V lost 4 bases, J lost 7 bases, and 13 bases lay in between. Germline assignment: CDR1 LNHDA and CDR2 SQIVND (reference sequence).

The chain carries TRBV28 and TRBJ2-6, with D maybe TRBD2 (7 bases). V was shortened by 11 bases and J by 1 base, with 18 bases between the two germline ends. This CDR3 comprises 16 residues. The germline gives CDR1 MDHEN, CDR2 SYDVKM. CDR3 nucleotide sequence: TGTGCCGCCTTTCCGGGGGGCGCTTCTGGGGCCAACGTCCTGACTTTC. Its protein is CAAFPGGASGANVLTF. The complete variable domain, with remaining parts taken from reference TRBV28 and TRBJ2-6, reads DVKVTQSSRYLVKRTGEKVFLECVQDMDHENMFWYRQDPGLGLRLIYFSYDVKMKEKGDIPEGYSVSREKKERFSLILESASTNQTSMYLCAAFPGGASGANVLTFGAGSRLTVL.

This chain connects TRBV28 to TRBJ2-5; possibly TRBD1 for D (6 bases). V was shortened by 5 bases and J by 2 bases, with 15 bases between the two germline ends. Germline-derived CDR1 and CDR2 are MDHEN and SYDVKM. This CDR3 contains 15 residues. CDR3 in amino acids: CASSNPGHPQETQYF. The CDR3 DNA is TGTGCCAGCAGTAATCCGGGACACCCTCAAGAGACCCAGTACTTC. The full variable domain, in which reference TRBV28 and TRBJ2-5 provide the parts outside the CDR3, is DVKVTQSSRYLVKRTGEKVFLECVQDMDHENMFWYRQDPGLGLRLIYFSYDVKMKEKGDIPEGYSVSREKKERFSLILESASTNQTSMYLCASSNPGHPQETQYFGPGTRLLVL.

In DNA, the CDR3 is TGTGCCAGCTCCCCCGGGATTAGGGAATCACCCCTCCACTTT. Translating it yields CASSPGIRESPLHF. This chain links TRBV18 with TRBJ1-6; D gene uncertain. This CDR3 is 14 amino acids long. The germline V and J ends were trimmed by 6 bases and 10 bases, with 16 bases remaining between them. Per the germline V gene, CDR1 is KGHSH and CDR2 is LQKENI.

V gene TRBV15 combines with J gene TRBJ1-4, with D tentatively TRBD1 (5 bases). Germline loops: CDR1 LNHNV, CDR2 YYDKDF (reference sequence). This CDR3 spans 16 amino acids. Trimming cost V 0 bases and J 16 bases, with 24 bases left between them. CDR3: CATSRDDSPSNAKEFF. The CDR3 nucleotides read TGTGCCACCAGCAGAGATGACAGCCCGTCCAACGCCAAGGAGTTTTTT.

This clone was observed a few times. V is TRBV6-4 and J is TRBJ1-1, with no clear D. The CDR3 loop spans 12 amino acids. Per germline, CDR1 MRHNA and CDR2 SNTAGT. Trimming took off 3 bases at V and 5 bases at J, with 7 bases between the two ends. The CDR3 loop is CASSERKTEAFF. In nucleotides, the CDR3 is TGTGCCAGCAGTGAGCGGAAGACTGAAGCTTTCTTT.

The genes are TRBV19 and TRBJ2-7; a weak D match, TRBD1 (5 bases). Germline V gives CDR1 LNHDA, CDR2 SQIVND (reference sequence). This CDR3 spans 15 amino acids. V lost 3 bases to trimming and J lost 2 bases, with 14 bases between them. CDR3 amino acids: CASSITGRMPYEQYF. DNA of the CDR3: TGTGCCAGTAGTATCACAGGTAGGATGCCCTACGAGCAGTACTTC.

The rearrangement links TRBV6-5 to TRBJ1-1; TRBD1 might be the D (5 bases). This CDR3 spans 11 amino acids. Trimming left V 8 bases short and J 5 bases short, with 9 bases between. The germline V gene encodes CDR1 MNHEY and CDR2 SVGAGI. The CDR3 DNA sequence: TGTGCCAGCTCCCGGGGGACTGAAGCTTTCTTT. Protein product: CASSRGTEAFF.

The chain links TRBV6-6 to TRBJ1-1; weak D call: TRBD1 (5 bases). CDR3 size: 19 residues. CDR1 and CDR2 (germline): MNHNY, SVGAGI (reference sequence). V dropped 5 bases and J dropped 0 bases, with 25 bases sitting between them. This CDR3 reads CASSRGPLWGTNLNTEAFF. The DNA for the CDR3 is TGTGCCAGCAGTCGGGGACCCCTGTGGGGGACCAACTTGAACACTGAAGCTTTCTTT.

V and J are TRBV28 and TRBJ1-6, with TRBD1 matching over 9 bases. The V gene's germline CDR1 is MDHEN and CDR2 SYDVKM. This CDR3 contains 15 residues. V gave up 3 bases and J gave up 8 bases; unmatched junction bases: 5. CDR3 DNA sequence: TGTGCCAGCAGTTTCCCCGGACAGGGGCATTCACCCCTCCACTTT. Translated, it gives CASSFPGQGHSPLHF. Variable domain in full (rest from reference TRBV28 and TRBJ1-6): DVKVTQSSRYLVKRTGEKVFLECVQDMDHENMFWYRQDPGLGLRLIYFSYDVKMKEKGDIPEGYSVSREKKERFSLILESASTNQTSMYLCASSFPGQGHSPLHFGNGTRLTVT.

V gene TRBV27 combines with J gene TRBJ1-2, with D possibly being TRBD1 (5 bases). Trimming removed 0 bases from V and 5 bases from J, with 10 bases in between. Germline V CDR1 and CDR2: MNHEY, SMNVEV (reference sequence). CDR3 length equals 14 residues. The CDR3 sequence is CASSLSQGWYGYTF. The CDR3 DNA is TGTGCCAGCAGTTTATCTCAGGGATGGTATGGCTACACCTTC.

CDR3 sequence reads: CASSERFATNEKLFF. CDR3 nucleotides: TGTGCCAGCAGTGAAAGGTTTGCAACTAATGAAAAACTGTTTTTT. The chain combines TRBV6-1 with TRBJ1-4; D not certain. Germline loops: CDR1 MNHNS, CDR2 SASEGT. The CDR3 totals 15 residues. V lost 2 bases, J lost 0 bases, and 7 bases lay in between.

The rearrangement links TRBV9 to TRBJ2-1; tentatively, D is TRBD1 (6 bases). This CDR3 contains 16 residues. Germline loops: CDR1 SGDLS, CDR2 YYNGEE. Trimming cost V 3 bases and J 1 base, with 14 bases left between them. The CDR3 sequence: CASSAEQGQSYNEQFF. As DNA, the CDR3 is TGTGCCAGCAGCGCGGAACAGGGCCAGTCCTACAATGAGCAGTTCTTC.

This chain joins TRBV7-3 and TRBJ2-3; 13 nucleotides align to TRBD2. The CDR3 loop spans 20 amino acids. The junction had 11 bases not matched to a gene; V was cut back by 1 base and J by 1 base. CDR1 is SGHTA and CDR2 is FQGTGA in the germline V gene. For the CDR3, the DNA is TGTGCCAGCAGCTTAATTCGAGGGACTAGCGGGGCCTCTCGCACAGATACGCAGTATTTT. Protein sequence: CASSLIRGTSGASRTDTQYF.

The rearrangement uses TRBV2 and TRBJ2-1, with TRBD1 matching 8 bases. The V gene end was trimmed by 7 bases and the J gene end by 1 base; junction bases not matched to a gene: 6. Germline CDR1 is SNHLY and CDR2 is FYNNEI. CDR3 size: 15 residues. CDR3 loop: CASTPTGGSYNEQFF. The CDR3 DNA reads TGTGCCAGCACTCCTACAGGGGGATCCTACAATGAGCAGTTCTTC.

In its sample, this clone was seen once. The chain has TRBV6-1 and TRBJ2-3; 10 nucleotides match TRBD2. This CDR3 has 18 amino acids. CDR1 is MNHNS, CDR2 SASEGT, per germline. With V trimmed by 2 bases and J by 0 bases, 8 bases remained unmatched. DNA of the CDR3: TGTGCCAGCAGTGAAAAAAGGACTAGCGGAGCTAGCACAGATACGCAGTATTTT. This translates into CASSEKRTSGASTDTQYF.

The chain couples TRBV14 to TRBJ2-2; 9 nucleotides align to TRBD2. The CDR3 sequence is 16 residues long. The V segment lost 1 base and the J segment 5 bases; nucleotides outside the gene matches: 5. Germline CDR1 is SGHDN and CDR2 is FVKESK. CDR3 residues: CASSQVAGGHTGELFF. DNA of the CDR3: TGTGCCAGCAGCCAAGTGGCGGGAGGGCATACCGGGGAGCTGTTTTTT.

The genes are TRBV9 and TRBJ2-3; the match to TRBD2 covers 8 bases. Trimming removed 2 bases from V and 1 base from J; junction bases left unmatched: 9. The length of the CDR3 is 17 residues. Germline V gene lookup returns CDR1 SGDLS and CDR2 YYNGEE. CDR3 protein: CASSVNPGTRGTDTQYF. Here the CDR3 DNA reads TGTGCCAGCAGCGTCAACCCCGGGACTAGGGGCACAGATACGCAGTATTTT.